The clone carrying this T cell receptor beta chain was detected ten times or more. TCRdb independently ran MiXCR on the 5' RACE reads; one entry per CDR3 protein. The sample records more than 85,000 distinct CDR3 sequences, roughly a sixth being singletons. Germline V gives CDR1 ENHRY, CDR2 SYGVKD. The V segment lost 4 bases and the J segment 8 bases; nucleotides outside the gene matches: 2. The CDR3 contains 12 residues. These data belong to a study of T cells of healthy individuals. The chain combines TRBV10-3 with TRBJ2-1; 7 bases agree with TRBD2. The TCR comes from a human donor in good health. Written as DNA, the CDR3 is TGTGCCATCAGTGGTCGGGGGGATGAGCAGTTCTTC. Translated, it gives CAISGRGDEQFF.